The present entry profiles one TCR beta chain with its context. Its antigen is undetermined. This CDR3 is 11 amino acids long. CDR1 is DFQATT, CDR2 SNEGSKA, per germline (reference sequence). Primers included in the PCR were 60 Vbeta and 13 Jbeta primers. This table comes from immunoSEQ multiplex PCR, and its TCRdb copy is limited to in-frame clones, with some not included. Altogether 90,000 to 120,000 clones are present, about four fifths being singletons, with the ten largest covering approximately 4.2%. The data are from a study of cytomegalovirus exposure and HLA in healthy donors. The study, taken as a whole, reports: As confirmed in vitro, a few CMV-associated chains were specific for CMV antigens.

The genes are TRBV20-1 and TRBJ2-5, with D unresolved. The DNA end is more similar to TRBJ2-7, so the J call may be wrong. The receptor comes from a female donor in good health and CMV-seropositive. The sample was PBMCs. CDR3 in DNA: TGCAGTGCTAGAGCCCCCCTCGAGCAGTACTTC. Translated: CSARAPLEQYF.